These 5 T cell receptor beta chains were sequenced from one sample in a study of blood T cells in healthy people across ages. PCR was performed a second time for about 6 to 12 cycles using a sample-barcoded 5' primer and a J-beta primer mix. TCRdb reprocessed the 5' RACE reads via MiXCR and lists one record per CDR3 protein. Seen here are 1.5 million to 2 million distinct CDR3 sequences, approximately 30% observed once, and the top ten hold 7.7%. Sequencing was performed on blood. The receptors were gathered from a woman younger than 45 in good health.

The chain uses TRBV6-2 or TRBV6-3 and TRBJ2-1, with 14 bases fitting TRBD2. The CDR3 is made up of 15 amino acids. V was pared by 6 bases and J by 7 bases, with 5 bases of the junction left unmatched. Germline V gene data show CDR1 as MNHEY and CDR2 as SVGEGT. CDR3 bases: TGTGCCAGCAGAGGGACTAGCGGGAGTGTTAATGAGCAGTTCTTC. As protein: CASRGTSGSVNEQFF.

This clonotype was seen repeatedly, ten times or more. This chain uses TRBV12-3 or TRBV12-4 with TRBJ2-7; perhaps TRBD2 as D (6 bases). V lost 6 bases and J lost 1, with 16 bases in between. This CDR3 spans 15 amino acids. CDR3 residues: CASRPWGDSSYEQYF. CDR3 in DNA: TGTGCCAGCAGACCGTGGGGGGACTCGTCCTACGAGCAGTACTTC.

The chain has TRBV12-3 or TRBV12-4 and TRBJ1-2; 10 bases agree with TRBD1. The CDR3 consists of 19 residues. V was pared by 4 bases and J by 5 bases, with 19 bases of the junction left unmatched. This CDR3 is CASSSPQGQGERGMYGYTF. The CDR3, as DNA: TGTGCCAGCAGTTCCCCCCAAGGACAGGGGGAAAGAGGGATGTATGGCTACACCTTC.

This clonotype was detected a few times. The rearrangement links TRBV18 to TRBJ2-3, with D unresolved. CDR1 KGHSH and CDR2 LQKENI come from the germline V gene. The germline V and J ends were trimmed by 0 bases and 0 bases, with 7 bases remaining between them. CDR3 size: 15 residues. CDR3 amino acids: CASSPPVTSTDTQYF. The CDR3 region has the DNA TGTGCCAGCTCACCACCGGTGACTAGCACAGATACGCAGTATTTT.

The chain is built from TRBV11-3 and TRBJ2-7, with 10 bases aligning to TRBD1. Germline V lookup: CDR1 SGHNT, CDR2 YENEEA. This CDR3 has 16 residues. Losses at the gene ends were 2 bases for V and 1 base for J; bases not matched to a gene: 5. CDR3 in amino acids: CASSLSGDRGSYEQYF. The CDR3 DNA follows: TGTGCCAGCAGCTTATCGGGGGACAGGGGTTCCTACGAGCAGTACTTC. Drawing the rest from reference TRBV11-3 and TRBJ2-7, the complete variable domain is EAGVVQSPRYKIIEKKQPVAFWCNPISGHNTLYWYLQNLGQGPELLIRYENEEAVDDSQLPKDRFSAERLKGVDSTLKIQPAELGDSAVYLCASSLSGDRGSYEQYFGPGTRLTVT.